A selection of T cell receptor beta chains follows, all from one sample in a study of blood T cell repertoires in COVID-19. The method was immunoSEQ multiplex PCR; TCRdb's version includes in-frame clones alone and lacks a portion of them. The data show approximately 200,000 clones, with about four fifths seen just once and about an eighth held by the top ten. Material: PBMCs or T cells enriched from blood (not recorded which). These receptors all stem from a middle-aged man who had recovered from COVID-19. Both conserved end residues are part of each CDR3. D genes are given only for firm matches. The size of a clone is reported for some rows only, either as once, few or many, or as a class for expanded clones.

NA	TRBV28	TRBD2	TRBJ2-1	TGTGCCAGCAGGTTAGCGGGAGGGCCGGGCAATGAGCAGTTCTTC	CASRLAGGPGNEQFF
NA	TRBV19	NA	TRBJ2-3	TGTGCCAGTAGTCTTTCAGATACGCAGTATTTT	CASSLSDTQYF
once	TRBV7-9	TRBD2	TRBJ2-1	TGTGCCAGCAGCTTGTCTAGCGGGGGGTACAATGAGCAGTTCTTC	CASSLSSGGYNEQFF
NA	TRBV9	TRBD1	TRBJ1-6	TGTGCCAGCAGCGTAGGGGGGACAGGGCGTTCACCCCTCCACTTT	CASSVGGTGRSPLHF
NA	TRBV5-1	NA	TRBJ2-5	TGCGCCAGCAGCGTGAGGGGGGGGTTCCAAGAGACCCAGTACTTC	CASSVRGGFQETQYF
NA	TRBV6-5	NA	TRBJ2-7	TGTGCCAGCAGATCTACACTAGTTTCCGAGCAGTACTTC	CASRSTLVSEQYF
NA	TRBV2	NA	TRBJ1-5	TGTGCCAGCTCACTCAGGGGAGTGCGCAATCAGCCCCAGCATTTT	CASSLRGVRNQPQHF
NA	TRBV9	NA	TRBJ1-6	TGTGCCAGCAGCGTAGCGGGATGGGATTCACCCCTCCACTTT	CASSVAGWDSPLHF
NA	TRBV13	NA	TRBJ1-1	TGTGCCAGCAGCCCTAAAACAGGGTGGGACACTGAAGCTTTCTTT	CASSPKTGWDTEAFF
once	TRBV27	NA	TRBJ2-3	TGTGCCAGCAGTTTCTTCTTCACAGATACGCAGTATTTT	CASSFFFTDTQYF
NA	TRBV4-3	TRBD2	TRBJ2-3	TGCGCCAGCAGCCAAGAGATGACTAGCGGGGGAATTTATACGCAGTATTTT	CASSQEMTSGGIYTQYF
NA	TRBV10-2	TRBD1	TRBJ1-6	TGCGCCAGCAGTACGGGGACAGGGAACCATTCACCCCTCCACTTT	CASSTGTGNHSPLHF
NA	TRBV5-1	TRBD2	TRBJ2-1	TGCGCCAGCAGCCGACGGATTAACCAGCGGGAGGGCCACAATGAGCAGTTCTTC	CASSRRINQREGHNEQFF
few	TRBV28	TRBD1	TRBJ1-6	TGTGCCAGCAGTTCCACAGGGGCCTATAATTCACCCCTCCACTTT	CASSSTGAYNSPLHF
few	TRBV7-3	TRBD1	TRBJ1-2	TGTGCCAGCAGCCGAGGGGACAGGGTCGTCTATGGCTACACCTTC	CASSRGDRVVYGYTF
NA	TRBV30	NA	TRBJ1-2	TGTGCCTGGAGTGCTACAGGAGCTAACTATGGCTACACCTTC	CAWSATGANYGYTF
NA	TRBV25-1	NA	TRBJ1-1	TGTGCCAGCAGTGAATTGGCCCAAGGGGCAGGAGACACTGAAGCTTTCTTT	CASSELAQGAGDTEAFF
NA	TRBV7-2	NA	TRBJ1-1	TGTGCCAGCAGCTCGCAGGGTTCTGTTAACACTGAAGCTTTCTTT	CASSSQGSVNTEAFF
once	TRBV10-3	TRBD1	TRBJ1-1	TGTGCCACCGTTAAACAGGGGGACACTGAAGCTTTCTTT	CATVKQGDTEAFF
once	TRBV7-2	NA	TRBJ1-6	TGTGCCAGCAGCTTGGGACTCAAAAATTCACCCCTCCACTTT	CASSLGLKNSPLHF
once	TRBV24-1	NA	TRBJ1-1	TGTGCCACCAGCGGGGGAGGGGCCCAGAACACTGAAGCTTTCTTT	CATSGGGAQNTEAFF
NA	TRBV6-2/TRBV6-3	NA	TRBJ2-2	TGTGCCAGCAGTTACGAGGCCGGGGAGCTGTTTTTT	CASSYEAGELFF
NA	TRBV11-2	TRBD2	TRBJ2-1	TGTGCCAGCAGCCCAAGCAGGACTAGAAGCTCCTACAATGAGCAGTTCTTC	CASSPSRTRSSYNEQFF
once	TRBV7-6	NA	TRBJ1-5	TGTGCCAGCAGCTTAGGCTATAGCAATCAGCCCCAGCATTTT	CASSLGYSNQPQHF
NA	TRBV29-1	TRBD1	TRBJ2-3	TGCAGCCACCAAGGGGGCGCGGGTACAGATACGCAGTATTTT	CSHQGGAGTDTQYF
NA	TRBV7-2	TRBD2	TRBJ2-1	TGTGCCAGCAGCACGGTCGAGCGGGGCAAGCAGTTCTTC	CASSTVERGKQFF
NA	TRBV7-9	NA	TRBJ1-1	TGTGCCAGCAGCATCCGAGGGCCCAGCACTGAAGCTTTCTTT	CASSIRGPSTEAFF
NA	TRBV7-9	NA	TRBJ1-4	TGTGCCAGCAGCTTAGGTGACAGGTCGGGTGAAAAACTGTTTTTT	CASSLGDRSGEKLFF
NA	TRBV5-1	NA	TRBJ2-1	TGCGCCAGCAGCTTGAACTACGAGTACTACAATGAGCAGTTCTTC	CASSLNYEYYNEQFF
few	TRBV5-1	NA	TRBJ1-1	TGCGCCAGCGGCTCACCTGACAGATTCGCTGAAGCTTTCTTT	CASGSPDRFAEAFF
once	TRBV3-1/TRBV3-2	TRBD1	TRBJ1-1	TGTGCCAGCAGCCAAGATAATGCAGGGGGCGGTGAGGCTTTCTTT	CASSQDNAGGGEAFF
NA	TRBV7-9	TRBD2	TRBJ2-5	TGTGCCAGCGGGGCGGGAGCTGTAGAGACCCAGTACTTC	CASGAGAVETQYF
NA	TRBV28	NA	TRBJ2-3	TGTGCCAGCACCCCCGGCAGGAGCACAGATACGCAGTATTTT	CASTPGRSTDTQYF
NA	TRBV7-2	TRBD1	TRBJ1-4	TGTGCCAGCAGCTCCCAGGGGGCGAGAACTAATGAAAAACTGTTTTTT	CASSSQGARTNEKLFF
NA	TRBV3-1/TRBV3-2	NA	TRBJ2-2	TGTGCCAGCAGCCAAGGTCTAGTTCGGGCCGGGGAGCTGTTTTTT	CASSQGLVRAGELFF
NA	TRBV30	TRBD1	TRBJ1-1	TGTGCCTGGAGTAAGACAGGGCTTGGGAACACTGAAGCTTTCTTT	CAWSKTGLGNTEAFF
NA	TRBV6-5	TRBD2	TRBJ2-5	TGTGCCAGCAGTTACGGGACTAGCGTTGAGACCCAGTACTTC	CASSYGTSVETQYF
NA	TRBV29-1	TRBD1	TRBJ1-2	TGCAGCACACCGGGGACAGGGGGCTATGGCTACACCTTC	CSTPGTGGYGYTF
NA	TRBV6-5	NA	TRBJ2-7	TGTGCCAGCAGCTTGACAGGACGAAACTCCTACGAGCAGTACTTC	CASSLTGRNSYEQYF
NA	TRBV5-1	TRBD2	TRBJ2-3	TGCGCCAGCAGCTCCCAGGGTAGCGGGAGGGCAGATACGCAGTATTTT	CASSSQGSGRADTQYF
once	TRBV7-9	NA	TRBJ2-5	TGTGCCAGCACCCCCGAGGGCCAAGAGACCCAGTACTTC	CASTPEGQETQYF
NA	TRBV5-6	TRBD1	TRBJ1-5	TGTGCCAGCAGCTTGTACACAGGGGGTAATCAGCCCCAGCATTTT	CASSLYTGGNQPQHF